What follows are 20 T cell receptor beta chains derived from one specimen sequenced in a study of control samples from healthy donors and cancer patients. Sequenced by immunoSEQ multiplex PCR; TCRdb stores in-frame clones only, minus some. The sample has about 130,000 clones; more than 80% are singletons. Sequenced sample: blood. The source is a man in his forties or fifties in good health.

J is TRBJ2-3 and V is TRBV14; no reliable D call. The CDR3 consists of 13 residues. The ends were cut back, 0 bases at V and 5 bases at J, with 6 bases in the middle. The germline gives CDR1 SGHDN, CDR2 FVKESK. CDR3 sequence reads: CASSQDLGDTQYF. The CDR3 DNA sequence: TGTGCCAGCAGCCAAGATCTTGGAGATACGCAGTATTTT.

This CDR3 reads CASRLHSQETQYF. The CDR3, as DNA: TGTGCCAGCAGATTGCATAGCCAAGAGACCCAGTACTTC. The chain links TRBV5-4 to TRBJ2-5; D is undetermined. The CDR3 is 13 residues long. V shed 5 bases and J shed 1 base, with 9 bases lying between them. From germline, CDR1 is SGHNT and CDR2 YYREEE (reference sequence).

V is TRBV27 and J is TRBJ2-2, with TRBD1 matching over 7 bases. The CDR3 loop spans 17 amino acids. The ends lost 7 bases at V and 1 base at J; junction bases unmatched: 12. Per germline, CDR1 MNHEY and CDR2 SMNVEV (reference sequence). The CDR3 spells CASIGLTGTVNTGELFF. For the CDR3, the DNA is TGTGCCAGCATTGGGTTAACCGGGACAGTGAACACCGGGGAGCTGTTTTTT.

V gene TRBV30 combines with J gene TRBJ1-1; D ambiguous. V lost 3 bases and J lost 3, with 11 bases in between. In germline, CDR1 is GTSNPN, CDR2 SVGIG (reference sequence). The length of the CDR3 is 13 residues. CDR3 bases: TGTGCCTGGAGCGAGGAATTATACACTGAAGCTTTCTTT. Its translation: CAWSEELYTEAFF.

The V gene is TRBV7-8, the J gene TRBJ1-1; D is unresolved. The CDR3 loop spans 12 amino acids. Germline V gives CDR1 SGHVS, CDR2 FQNEAQ. V lost 5 bases to trimming and J lost 1 base, with 5 bases between them. The CDR3 bases are TGTGCCAGCAGCCCCAAGAACACTGAAGCTTTCTTT. It yields the protein CASSPKNTEAFF. The complete variable domain, with remaining parts taken from reference TRBV7-8 and TRBJ1-1, reads GAGVSQSPRYKVAKRGQDVALRCDPISGHVSLFWYQQALGQGPEFLTYFQNEAQLDKSGLPSDRFFAERPEGSVSTLKIQRTQQEDSAVYLCASSPKNTEAFFGQGTRLTVV.

This chain connects TRBV19 to TRBJ1-5; 7 positions match TRBD1. The CDR3 is made up of 17 amino acids. With 4 bases clipped from V and 3 bases from J, the junction kept 12 bases outside the gene matches. Germline loops: CDR1 LNHDA, CDR2 SQIVND (reference sequence). The CDR3 spells CASSKSQNRGINQPQHF. In DNA, the CDR3 is TGTGCCAGTAGTAAGTCCCAGAACAGGGGAATCAATCAGCCCCAGCATTTT. Variable domain in full (rest from reference TRBV19 and TRBJ1-5): DGGITQSPKYLFRKEGQNVTLSCEQNLNHDAMYWYRQDPGQGLRLIYYSQIVNDFQKGDIAEGYSVSREKKESFPLTVTSAQKNPTAFYLCASSKSQNRGINQPQHFGDGTRLSIL.

The gene calls are TRBV14 and TRBJ1-6; a weak D match, TRBD1 (5 bases). Germline lookup yields CDR1 SGHDN and CDR2 FVKESK. Trimming stripped 0 bases from V and 8 bases from J, with 14 bases between. The CDR3 runs 16 residues. The DNA of the CDR3 is TGTGCCAGCAGCCAAGAGGAAGGCAGGGCAGATTCACCCCTCCACTTT. Its protein product is CASSQEEGRADSPLHF.

The chain joins TRBV19 to TRBJ2-4; TRBD2 might be the D (6 bases). In germline, CDR1 is LNHDA, CDR2 SQIVND (reference sequence). This CDR3 contains 16 residues. V was shortened by 5 bases and J by 6 bases, with 20 bases between the two germline ends. CDR3 coding DNA: TGTGCCAGTAGTGTGGGACTTGTAGGGTCTTTAAACATTCAGTACTTC. This translates into CASSVGLVGSLNIQYF.

The chain links TRBV27 to TRBJ2-5; no definite D call. V dropped 9 bases and J dropped 5 bases, with 19 bases sitting between them. This CDR3 region has 14 residues. The germline CDR1 and CDR2 sequences are MNHEY and SMNVEV (reference sequence). CDR3 in DNA: TGTGCCAGTAAATCACTTCCAGGTGGGGAGACCCAGTACTTC. Amino acids: CASKSLPGGETQYF.

V is TRBV18 and J is TRBJ1-1; D perhaps matches TRBD1 (6 bases). V was pared by 6 bases and J by 2 bases, with 19 bases between. Germline loops: CDR1 KGHSH, CDR2 LQKENI. The CDR3 extends over 16 amino acids. CDR3 protein: CASSPPMGGLNTEAFF. The CDR3 DNA is TGTGCCAGCTCCCCCCCCATGGGGGGCTTAAACACTGAAGCTTTCTTT.

The genes are TRBV5-1 and TRBJ2-3, with D possibly TRBD2 on 5 matching bases. Germline V gives CDR1 SGHRS, CDR2 YFSETQ. The CDR3 extends over 14 amino acids. V was clipped by 2 bases and J by 6 bases, with 13 bases between them. The CDR3 coding sequence is TGCGCCAGCAGCTTTGCGTCTAGCCTGGATACGCAGTATTTT. Protein: CASSFASSLDTQYF.

The J gene is TRBJ2-3, the V gene TRBV5-6; 8 nucleotides agree with TRBD2. The germline V gene has CDR1 SGHDT and CDR2 YYEEEE. The CDR3 consists of 16 residues. V lost 4 bases and J lost 1; bases outside the gene matches: 8. This chain's CDR3 is CASSGPRRGGTDTQYF. The DNA for the CDR3 is TGTGCCAGCAGCGGCCCCCGGCGGGGGGGCACAGATACGCAGTATTTT. Combining the CDR3 with reference TRBV5-6 and TRBJ2-3 gives the whole variable domain DAGVTQSPTHLIKTRGQQVTLRCSPKSGHDTVSWYQQALGQGPQFIFQYYEEEERQRGNFPDRFSGHQFPNYSSELNVNALLLGDSALYLCASSGPRRGGTDTQYFGPGTRLTVL.

J is TRBJ2-3 and V is TRBV9; TRBD1 matches 7 bases. Germline V CDR1 and CDR2: SGDLS, YYNGEE. V shed 3 bases, J shed 1 base, and the junction held 8 bases outside the gene matches. The CDR3 sequence is 16 residues long. As DNA, the CDR3 is TGTGCCAGCAGCGACCGACGACAGGGCGGCACAGATACGCAGTATTTT. Translation gives CASSDRRQGGTDTQYF.

Here the CDR3 reads CASSRGSTDTQYF. DNA for the CDR3: TGTGCCAGCAGCAGGGGAAGCACAGATACGCAGTATTTT. J is TRBJ2-3 and V is TRBV12-3 or TRBV12-4, with a tentative D call TRBD1 (6 bases). V lost 6 bases to trimming and J lost 0 bases, with 7 bases between them. The CDR3 has 13 amino acids.

The CDR3, as DNA: TGCGCCAGCAGCTCTATATACAGGGGTCTGATGAACACTGAAGCTTTCTTT. This codes for CASSSIYRGLMNTEAFF. The genes are TRBV5-1 and TRBJ1-1; the match to TRBD1 covers 7 bases. Germline V CDR1 and CDR2: SGHRS, YFSETQ. V shed 3 bases and J 0 bases; nucleotides not matched to a gene: 11. This CDR3 contains 17 residues. Complete variable domain (other parts from reference TRBV5-1 and TRBJ1-1): KAGVTQTPRYLIKTRGQQVTLSCSPISGHRSVSWYQQTPGQGLQFLFEYFSETQRNKGNFPGRFSGRQFSNSRSEMNVSTLELGDSALYLCASSSIYRGLMNTEAFFGQGTRLTVV.

Concerning this clone itself: The sample has other DNA sequences that encode this CDR3 too. The chain carries TRBV9 and TRBJ2-5; TRBD2 matches 13 bases. Trimming took 3 bases from V and 5 from J; bases not matched to a gene: 7. The length of the CDR3 is 16 residues. Germline V gene sequence: CDR1 SGDLS, CDR2 YYNGEE. The CDR3 loop is CASSATSGGAGETQYF. The DNA for the CDR3 is TGTGCCAGCAGCGCTACTAGCGGGGGGGCCGGGGAGACCCAGTACTTC.

The chain employs TRBV19 and TRBJ1-5; a possible D gene is TRBD1 (6 bases). The V gene lost 6 bases and the J gene lost 6 bases, with 15 bases spanning the gap. The CDR3 length is 14 residues. The germline V gene has CDR1 LNHDA and CDR2 SQIVND (reference sequence). CDR3: CASRPLQGSQPQHF. DNA for the CDR3: TGTGCCAGTAGACCACTACAGGGCTCTCAGCCCCAGCATTTT.

This chain connects TRBV9 to TRBJ1-4; D gene ambiguous. CDR3 length equals 17 residues. Deletions cut 3 bases from V and 5 bases from J, with 20 bases between. Germline CDR1 is SGDLS and CDR2 is YYNGEE. This CDR3 reads CASSEGGKGRLNEKLFF. The CDR3 coding sequence is TGTGCCAGCAGCGAGGGAGGGAAGGGTCGGTTAAATGAAAAACTGTTTTTT. The whole variable domain, filled in from reference TRBV9 and TRBJ1-4, reads DSGVTQTPKHLITATGQRVTLRCSPRSGDLSVYWYQQSLDQGLQFLIQYYNGEERAKGNILERFSAQQFPDLHSELNLSSLELGDSALYFCASSEGGKGRLNEKLFFGSGTQLSVL.

This chain uses TRBV6-5 with TRBJ1-1, with no clear D. Trimming shortened V by 5 bases and J by 11 bases, and 15 bases separated the two germline ends. The CDR3 extends over 12 amino acids. CDR1 is MNHEY and CDR2 is SVGAGI in the germline V gene. The CDR3: CASSPLAGTAFF. The CDR3 DNA reads TGTGCCAGCAGTCCCTTGGCAGGTACGGCTTTCTTT.

This clone was detected only once. The chain couples TRBV5-1 to TRBJ1-2; D gene uncertain. The CDR3 length is 14 residues. Germline values: CDR1 SGHRS, CDR2 YFSETQ. V lost 2 bases and J 8 bases, leaving 16 bases between the germline ends. The DNA for the CDR3 is TGCGCCAGCAGCTTTGAGGCAGGTCTACGAGGCTACACCTTC. Translating it yields CASSFEAGLRGYTF.